The rows below give T cell receptor beta chains drawn from one sample of a study of shared clonotypes between healthy human individuals. Only in-frame clones appear in the TCRdb table, and some are missing; sequencing was by immunoSEQ multiplex PCR. Among roughly 640,000 clones listed, roughly 70% were seen once. Material: memory CD4+ T cells sorted from blood. These receptor sequences come from a woman aged 30 to 39 in good health. The CDR3 runs from the conserved cysteine through the conserved F or W. Each record gives: clone size, D gene, V gene, J gene, CDR3 DNA, CDR3 protein. D genes are given only for firm matches. A clone size is listed for some rows: how often the clone was seen (once, few, many), or a class if it is expanded.

.	.	TRBV7-2	TRBJ2-7	TGTGCCAGCAGCTCTTACGGGGGCGAGCAGTACTTC	CASSSYGGEQYF
.	TRBD2	TRBV2	TRBJ2-2	TGTGCCAGCAGTACTAGCGGAGCAACCGGGGAGCTGTTTTTT	CASSTSGATGELFF
few	.	TRBV5-6	TRBJ2-5	TGTGCCAGCAGCTTACTAGCTGAGACCCAGTACTTC	CASSLLAETQYF
.	.	TRBV29-1	TRBJ1-2	TGCAGCGCGGGACATCTACCTAACTATGGCTACACCTTC	CSAGHLPNYGYTF
.	TRBD1	TRBV28	TRBJ2-5	TGTGCCAGCAGTTATTCGACAGGGGGGCGGGAGACCCAGTACTTC	CASSYSTGGRETQYF
.	TRBD1	TRBV5-4	TRBJ2-5	TGTGCCAGCAGCCCCTCCGGGACAGCTCAAGAGACCCAGTACTTC	CASSPSGTAQETQYF
few	.	TRBV11-2	TRBJ1-5	TGTGCCAGCAGCTTAGTGTCAGGGGTTAGCAATCAGCCCCAGCATTTT	CASSLVSGVSNQPQHF
.	TRBD2	TRBV7-2	TRBJ2-7	TGTGCCAGCAGCCCAATAACTAGCGGGACTTTCAACGAGCAGTACTTC	CASSPITSGTFNEQYF
few	.	TRBV10-1	TRBJ1-5	TGCGCCAGCAGCCTAAACGAGGAGCCCCAGCATTTT	CASSLNEEPQHF
.	.	TRBV5-1	TRBJ2-1	TGCGCCAGCAGCTTCAGTGGGGTGGATGAGCAGTTCTTC	CASSFSGVDEQFF
many	TRBD1	TRBV2	TRBJ1-1	TGTGCCAGCAGTGGGGACAGTAACACTGAAGCTTTCTTT	CASSGDSNTEAFF
.	.	TRBV4-1	TRBJ2-1	TGCGCCAGCAGCCTCCTAAGGGGTTATGAGCAGTTCTTC	CASSLLRGYEQFF
.	.	TRBV7-2	TRBJ2-3	TGTGCCAGCAGCCCCCCCCGCCCCCGCACAGATACGCAGTATTTT	CASSPPRPRTDTQYF
.	.	TRBV7-6	TRBJ2-6	TGTGCCAGCAGCTTAGACGCCAGGGTGTACTCTGGGGCCAACGTCCTGACTTTC	CASSLDARVYSGANVLTF
.	TRBD2	TRBV28	TRBJ2-1	TGTGCCAGCAGTTTCCCGGGACTAGCTTACAATGAGCAGTTCTTC	CASSFPGLAYNEQFF
.	.	TRBV7-8	TRBJ2-3	TGTGCCAGCAGCTTAGGGCTAGCGACGGATACGCAGTATTTT	CASSLGLATDTQYF
.	TRBD1	TRBV27	TRBJ2-3	TGTGCCAGCAAGATTGCAGGGGGAGATACGCAGTATTTT	CASKIAGGDTQYF
.	.	TRBV7-2	TRBJ2-1	TGTGCCAGCAGCCAGGTGGCCTTAGTCGGCGATGAGCAGTTCTTC	CASSQVALVGDEQFF
.	.	TRBV6-5	TRBJ1-2	TGTGCCAGCAGTTACTCGCGGGGCTCGGGCTACACCTTC	CASSYSRGSGYTF
.	.	TRBV28	TRBJ1-5	TGTGCCAGCAGACCCCGCCGGGGACCCCAGCATTTT	CASRPRRGPQHF
.	.	TRBV25-1	TRBJ1-6	TGTGCCAGCAGTGAAGGGGTTTCTTATTCACCCCTCCACTTT	CASSEGVSYSPLHF
.	.	TRBV4-1	TRBJ2-7	TGCGCCAGCAGCTCAGTTTGGGGGGCTGATCGCTACGAGCAGTACTTC	CASSSVWGADRYEQYF
.	.	TRBV2	TRBJ2-1	TGTGCCAGCAGCTGGACAGCTGGACCCAGTGAGCAGTTCTTC	CASSWTAGPSEQFF
once	.	TRBV7-2	TRBJ2-7	TGTGCCAGCAGCCCTAGGGGCGGGACCCAGTCCTACGAGCAGTACTTC	CASSPRGGTQSYEQYF
.	TRBD2	TRBV2	TRBJ2-5	TGTGCCAGCAGGCGGACTAGCCAAGAGACCCAGTACTTC	CASRRTSQETQYF
.	.	TRBV6-6	TRBJ1-2	TGTGCCAGCACGAACGGGGGCGCGGGCGGCTACACCTTC	CASTNGGAGGYTF
.	TRBD1	TRBV5-1	TRBJ2-7	TGCGCCAGCAGCCCAGGACAGGGGGCGCGTTACGAGCAGTACTTC	CASSPGQGARYEQYF
few	TRBD2	TRBV2	TRBJ2-3	TGTGCCAGCAGTCGACCTAGCGGGGGCACAGATACGCAGTATTTT	CASSRPSGGTDTQYF
.	.	TRBV27	TRBJ1-1	TGTGCCAGCAGTTTATCAGGAAAGAACACTGAAGCTTTCTTT	CASSLSGKNTEAFF
.	.	TRBV5-1	TRBJ1-5	TGCGCCAGCAGCTCGGATCCCGGGAATCAGCCCCAGCATTTT	CASSSDPGNQPQHF
.	TRBD1	TRBV27	TRBJ1-4	TGTGCCAGCAGCCCAATGAGGGGGCGTAATGAAAAACTGTTTTTT	CASSPMRGRNEKLFF
.	.	TRBV9	TRBJ2-3	TGTGCCAGCAGCGAGACGGCGTCAAGCACAGATACGCAGTATTTT	CASSETASSTDTQYF
.	TRBD1	TRBV5-4	TRBJ1-1	TGTGCCAGCAGCTTGGGGGACAGGAGGGTTACTGAAGCTTTCTTT	CASSLGDRRVTEAFF
.	.	TRBV6-1	TRBJ2-1	TGTGCCAGCAGTGATGCGACTGCTCGCTCCTACAATGAGCAGTTCTTC	CASSDATARSYNEQFF
.	TRBD2	TRBV28	TRBJ2-7	TGTGCCAGCAGTTTTGGCGGACTAGCGGGAGCCGAGCAGTACTTC	CASSFGGLAGAEQYF
.	.	TRBV11-2	TRBJ2-5	TGTGCCTCCTTTGGGGGGGAGACCCAGTACTTC	CASFGGETQYF
few	.	TRBV28	TRBJ2-7	TGTGCCAGCAGACGGCAGGGATTCTCCTACGAGCAGTACTTC	CASRRQGFSYEQYF
few	.	TRBV15	TRBJ1-5	TGTGCCACCAGCAGAGACGGACGCGAAAATCAGCCCCAGCATTTT	CATSRDGRENQPQHF
once	.	TRBV6-1	TRBJ1-4	TGTGCCAGCAGAGAGCAGGACACTAATGAAAAACTGTTTTTT	CASREQDTNEKLFF
once	TRBD1	TRBV28	TRBJ1-4	TGTGCCAGCAGTTTTTTCACGGAAGGGGGCGAAACTAATGAAAAACTGTTTTTT	CASSFFTEGGETNEKLFF
.	.	TRBV6-5	TRBJ1-5	TGTGCCAGCAGGTCCACTCTAATGGGGCAGCCCCAGCATTTT	CASRSTLMGQPQHF
.	TRBD1	TRBV30	TRBJ1-1	TGTGCCCGTCCCGGGACAGGGTTCGCGGAGGAAGCTTTCTTT	CARPGTGFAEEAFF
.	.	TRBV28	TRBJ1-3	TGTGCCAGCAGTTTATACCAGGGAAGCTCTGGAAACACCATATATTTT	CASSLYQGSSGNTIYF
.	.	TRBV5-8	TRBJ1-1	TGTGCCAGCAGCTTGTCCAGGACCAGGAACACTGAAGCTTTCTTT	CASSLSRTRNTEAFF
.	.	TRBV10-1	TRBJ2-3	TGCGCCAGCAGCGGAAAGGGGTCCTCCTCAGATACGCAGTATTTT	CASSGKGSSSDTQYF
.	TRBD1	TRBV28	TRBJ1-5	TGTGCCAGCAGACGTGGGACAGGGGGCCGGCAGCCCCAGCATTTT	CASRRGTGGRQPQHF
.	TRBD1	TRBV18	TRBJ2-7	TGTGCCAGCTTCCCCGGGACAGACTCCTACGAGCAGTACTTC	CASFPGTDSYEQYF
few	.	TRBV4-1	TRBJ1-2	TGCGCCAGCAGCCAAGATGGTCAGAACTATGGCTACACCTTC	CASSQDGQNYGYTF
.	.	TRBV7-4	TRBJ1-5	TGTGCCAGCAGCTTCGGGAGTTCCAATCAACCCCAGCATTTT	CASSFGSSNQPQHF
many	.	TRBV25-1	TRBJ1-2	TGTGCCAGCAGCGGTTTGGGGCAGGGCTATGGCTACACCTTC	CASSGLGQGYGYTF
.	.	TRBV27	TRBJ1-5	TGTGCCAGCAGTGACCGGTGGGGGCATCAGCCCCAGCATTTT	CASSDRWGHQPQHF
.	.	TRBV15	TRBJ2-1	TGTGCCACCAGCAGCCAGGGGCAGTCCTCCTACAATGAGCAGTTCTTC	CATSSQGQSSYNEQFF
.	.	TRBV2	TRBJ2-2	TGTGCCAGCACGGCAGGGCGATTCCCCGGGGAGCTGTTTTTT	CASTAGRFPGELFF